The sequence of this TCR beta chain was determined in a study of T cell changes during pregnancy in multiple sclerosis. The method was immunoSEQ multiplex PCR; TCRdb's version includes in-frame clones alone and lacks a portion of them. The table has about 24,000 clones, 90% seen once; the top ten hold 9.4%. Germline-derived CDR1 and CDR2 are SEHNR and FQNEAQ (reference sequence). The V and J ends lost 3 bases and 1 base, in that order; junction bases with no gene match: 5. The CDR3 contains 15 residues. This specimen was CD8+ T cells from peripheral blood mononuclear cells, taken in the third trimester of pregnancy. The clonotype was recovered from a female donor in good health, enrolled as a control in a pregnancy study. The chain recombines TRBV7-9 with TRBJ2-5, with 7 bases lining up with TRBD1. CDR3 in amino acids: CASSFARDSQETQYF. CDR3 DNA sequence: TGTGCCAGCAGCTTCGCCAGGGACAGCCAAGAGACCCAGTACTTC.